A selection of T cell receptor beta chains follows, all from one sample in a study of T cell responses to AZD1222 COVID-19 vaccine. This table comes from immunoSEQ multiplex PCR, and its TCRdb copy is limited to in-frame clones, with some not included. Of 95,000 to 150,000 clones detected, roughly 86% appear once; the ten largest clones hold over 2.5%. Sequences were derived from peripheral blood, sampled 28 days after the second AZD1222 dose. All receptors derive from an adult who received the AZD1222 COVID-19 vaccine. Each CDR3 is given with its conserved first and last residue. A D gene is named only where the DNA matches it firmly. Part of the rows lack a size; the others show once, few, many or a class for expanded clones.

length	J	D	V	size	CDR3	DNA
16	TRBJ2-6	-	TRBV9	-	CASSVEAGVGANVLTF	TGTGCCAGCAGCGTAGAGGCAGGGGTAGGGGCCAACGTCCTGACTTTC
15	TRBJ1-1	-	TRBV9	-	CASSVGRLMNTEAFF	TGTGCCAGCAGCGTAGGTCGACTGATGAACACTGAAGCTTTCTTT
12	TRBJ2-1	TRBD2	TRBV6-5	-	CASRKTSVEQFF	TGTGCCAGCAGAAAGACTAGCGTTGAGCAGTTCTTC
12	TRBJ1-1	-	TRBV19	-	CASSIYGAEAFF	TGTGCCAGTAGTATATACGGAGCTGAAGCTTTCTTT
14	TRBJ1-1	-	TRBV19	-	CASSVDIQGFEAFF	TGTGCCAGTAGTGTCGATATCCAGGGGTTTGAAGCTTTCTTT
18	TRBJ1-5	-	TRBV6-2/TRBV6-3	-	CASSPWGAGGLGNQPQHF	TGTGCCAGCAGCCCCTGGGGGGCTGGAGGCCTAGGGAATCAGCCCCAGCATTTT
16	TRBJ1-2	-	TRBV11-2	-	CASSSSGGMTNYGYTF	TGTGCCAGCAGCTCGTCCGGCGGTATGACTAACTATGGCTACACCTTC
13	TRBJ1-1	-	TRBV5-4	-	CASSFPANTEAFF	TGTGCCAGCAGCTTCCCAGCAAACACTGAAGCTTTCTTT
11	TRBJ2-5	-	TRBV3-1/TRBV3-2	-	CASSLGKTQYF	TGTGCCAGCAGCTTGGGGAAGACCCAGTACTTC
17	TRBJ1-5	TRBD1	TRBV24-1	-	CATSENRGLWSNQPQHF	TGTGCCACCAGTGAGAACAGGGGGCTATGGAGCAATCAGCCCCAGCATTTT
14	TRBJ2-3	-	TRBV6-5	once	CASRPGQFTDTQYF	TGTGCCAGCAGACCTGGACAGTTCACAGATACGCAGTATTTT
18	TRBJ1-2	-	TRBV4-1	-	CASSQDYREVGVNYGYTF	TGCGCCAGCAGCCAAGATTACAGGGAAGTTGGAGTAAACTATGGCTACACCTTC
14	TRBJ1-5	-	TRBV28	-	CASSQDRLDQPQHF	TGTGCCAGCAGCCAAGACAGATTGGATCAGCCCCAGCATTTT
15	TRBJ2-7	-	TRBV5-5	-	CASSLAATTSYEQYF	TGTGCCAGCAGCTTGGCGGCAACCACCTCCTACGAGCAGTACTTC
15	TRBJ1-3	-	TRBV11-2	few	CASSRHVSSGNTIYF	TGTGCCAGCAGCAGACACGTTAGCTCTGGAAACACCATATATTTT
14	TRBJ2-5	-	TRBV6-2/TRBV6-3	-	CASSYTGLLETQYF	TGTGCCAGCAGTTACACAGGTCTATTAGAGACCCAGTACTTC
13	TRBJ1-1	-	TRBV6-5	-	CASGRGGGTEAFF	TGTGCCAGCGGAAGGGGAGGGGGGACTGAAGCTTTCTTT
15	TRBJ1-6	-	TRBV4-1	-	CASSQEASYNSPLHF	TGCGCCAGCAGCCAAGAAGCCTCCTATAATTCACCCCTCCACTTT
12	TRBJ1-2	-	TRBV2	-	CASSERERSYTF	TGTGCCAGCAGTGAAAGGGAGAGAAGCTACACCTTC
14	TRBJ1-4	-	TRBV27	few	CASSSPIPGEKLFF	TGTGCCAGCAGTTCCCCGATCCCCGGGGAAAAACTGTTTTTT